This T cell receptor (beta chain) was recorded in a study of TIL therapy for anti-PD-1-resistant metastatic lung cancer. Study as a whole: Tumors had a median PD-L1 proportion score of about 6.6%. Half of patients were current or former smokers.

This was the immunoSEQ v3 assay. Each library reached roughly 1.9 million read pairs, or roughly 4.5-6 million at deep level. The table came from immunoSEQ multiplex PCR; TCRdb's copy has only in-frame clones and leaves some out. The sample has tens of thousands of clones, roughly 78% seen once. The CDR3 spans 15 residues. Per the germline V gene, CDR1 is LNHNV and CDR2 is YYDKDF (reference sequence). With V trimmed by 0 bases and J by 1 base, 1 base remained unmatched. General observations from the study: After infusion, TIL clonotypes partly replaced peripheral T cells and declined over months.

Time point: pre-treatment sample, taken before nivolumab and TIL therapy. With regard to this clone: Its cognate antigen is unknown.

The chain has TRBV15 and TRBJ2-7, with TRBD2 identical over 9 bases. The clonotype originates from a woman aged 30-85 years with non-small cell lung cancer. Material: blood, obtained at baseline. CDR3 residues: CATSRDLAGSYEQYF. The DNA for the CDR3 is TGTGCCACCAGCAGAGATCTAGCGGGGTCCTACGAGCAGTACTTC.